This passage covers 2 T cell receptor beta chains from one sample sequenced in a study of control samples from healthy donors and cancer patients. Some clones are missing from TCRdb's copy, which holds only in-frame ones; the method was immunoSEQ multiplex PCR. The sample gives more than 75,000 clones, approximately 84% of which show up once; around 40% is in the top ten. The material sequenced was PBMCs. These receptors were taken from a man aged 65 to 79 with lung cancer.

This chain connects TRBV18 to TRBJ1-4, with D possibly matching TRBD1 (5 bases). There are 16 residues in the CDR3. Germline V gene data show CDR1 as KGHSH and CDR2 as LQKENI. V shed 2 bases and J shed 8 bases, with 18 bases lying between them. DNA for the CDR3: TGTGCCAGCTCACCATACAATCGCGTCAGGGAGGAAAAACTGTTTTTT. It translates to CASSPYNRVREEKLFF.

This clone is a singleton in its sample. The gene calls are TRBV24-1 and TRBJ2-1, with D tentatively TRBD2 (7 bases). V gave up 1 base and J gave up 3 bases, with 12 bases separating them. This CDR3 region has 16 residues. The germline V gene encodes CDR1 KGHDR and CDR2 SFDVKD. The CDR3 region is CATSDFKGGDYNEQFF. As DNA, the CDR3 is TGTGCCACCAGTGATTTTAAAGGGGGGGACTACAATGAGCAGTTCTTC.